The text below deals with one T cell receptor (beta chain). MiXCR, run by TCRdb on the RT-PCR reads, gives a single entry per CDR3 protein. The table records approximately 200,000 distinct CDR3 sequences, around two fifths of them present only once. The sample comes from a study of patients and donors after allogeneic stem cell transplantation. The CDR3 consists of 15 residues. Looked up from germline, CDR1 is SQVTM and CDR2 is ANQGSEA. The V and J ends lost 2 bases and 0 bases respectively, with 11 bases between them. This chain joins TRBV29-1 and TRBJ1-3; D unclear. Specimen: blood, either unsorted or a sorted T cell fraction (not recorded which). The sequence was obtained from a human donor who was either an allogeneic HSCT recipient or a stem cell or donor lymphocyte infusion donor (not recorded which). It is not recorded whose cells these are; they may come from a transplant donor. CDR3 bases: TGCAGCGTTGAAATAGTTTCCTCCTCTGGAAACACCATATATTTT. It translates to CSVEIVSSSGNTIYF.